This T cell receptor (beta chain) was captured by sequencing in a study of T cell responses to AZD1222 COVID-19 vaccine. Overall study context: Pooled samples include second doses given at about 4 or 12 weeks. Study-wide findings and caveats: Donors were largely white British and mainly female; clonal diversity was possibly underestimated. Receipt of two AZD1222 doses was followed by a rise in Spike-specific TCR breadth and depth.

Notes on this clone: Its antigen is unknown. This CDR3 is also generated by other DNA sequences in the sample.

Between the trimmed V and J ends, which lost 4 bases and 1 base, there was a span of 9 bases. The CDR3 runs 14 residues. The germline V gene has CDR1 ENHRY and CDR2 SYGVKD. The data were produced by immunoSEQ multiplex PCR, yet TCRdb's version contains in-frame clones alone and is incomplete. Found here are 95,000 to 100,000 clones, roughly nine tenths of them singletons; the top ten hold more than 15%. The chain carries TRBV10-3 and TRBJ2-3, with D maybe TRBD2 (7 bases). This TCR came from an adult in good health. The material sequenced was peripheral blood, taken on day 0 of AZD1222 vaccination. The CDR3 region is CAISVGGGTDTQYF. CDR3 in DNA: TGTGCCATCAGTGTAGGGGGGGGCACAGATACGCAGTATTTT.